These 10 T cell receptor beta chains share one sample of origin, sequenced in a study of CD8 T cells in ankylosing spondylitis. A single record per CDR3 protein comes from TCRdb applying MiXCR to the 5' RACE reads. The sample records 200,000 to 250,000 distinct CDR3 sequences, roughly 25% being singletons. Input material: blood, either unsorted or a sorted T cell fraction (not recorded which). The receptors come from a male donor with ankylosing spondylitis or in good health (not recorded which).

This clonotype was counted ten times or more. As DNA, the CDR3 is TGCGCCAGCAGCCACAGGGGGACGGACACTGAAGCTTTCTTT. The encoded protein is CASSHRGTDTEAFF. The chain joins TRBV5-1 to TRBJ1-1; 8 bases line up with TRBD1. The V gene end was trimmed by 4 bases and the J gene end by 3 bases; junction bases not matched to a gene: 5. Germline V gene lookup returns CDR1 SGHRS and CDR2 YFSETQ. The CDR3 sequence is 14 residues long.

The V call is TRBV5-6, the J call TRBJ2-6, with 7 positions matching TRBD2. The CDR3 loop spans 19 amino acids. Germline V CDR1 and CDR2: SGHDT, YYEEEE. V lost 3 bases, J lost 0 bases, and 12 bases stayed unmatched. In DNA, the CDR3 is TGTGCCAGCAGCTCTACCAAAGCGGGACTCGTCTCTGGGGCCAACGTCCTGACTTTC. Its translation: CASSSTKAGLVSGANVLTF.

This clonotype occurred a few times. The chain links TRBV18 to TRBJ2-4, with 16 bases aligning to TRBD2. J lost 6 bases, V lost 3 bases, and 17 bases had no gene match. CDR1 and CDR2 from the germline V gene are KGHSH and LQKENI. The CDR3 covers 21 residues. CDR3 nucleotide sequence: TGTGCCAGCTCACCTTCCGGGACTAGCGGGAGGGCCCTATCGGCCGGAAACATTCAGTACTTC. This encodes CASSPSGTSGRALSAGNIQYF. Full variable domain (rest looked up from reference TRBV18 and TRBJ2-4): NAGVMQNPRHLVRRRGQEARLRCSPMKGHSHVYWYRQLPEEGLKFMVYLQKENIIDESGMPKERFSAEFPKEGPSILRIQQVVRGDSAAYFCASSPSGTSGRALSAGNIQYFGAGTRLSVL.

This clonotype was seen at least ten times. This sequence joins TRBV20-1 and TRBJ1-1; D remains unclear. The V and J ends lost 5 bases and 6 bases respectively, with 7 bases between them. Germline V CDR1 and CDR2: DFQATT, SNEGSKA (reference sequence). The CDR3 totals 10 residues. The CDR3 sequence is CSASSAEAFF. The CDR3 coding sequence is TGCAGTGCTTCAAGTGCTGAAGCTTTCTTT.

This clonotype was detected many times. The chain carries TRBV7-2 and TRBJ2-2, with TRBD1 matching over 8 bases. There are 17 residues in the CDR3. Germline V lookup: CDR1 SGHTA, CDR2 FQGNSA. Unmatched junction bases numbered 14, after V lost 5 bases and J lost 6 bases. In DNA form, the CDR3 reads TGTGCCAGCAGCCTCAAGGTGGCAGGGGGCTATGCCGGGGAGCTGTTTTTT. It translates to CASSLKVAGGYAGELFF.

Remarks on this clonotype: A read error is the likely source, as a far larger clone sits one nucleotide away. The chain uses TRBV11-1 and TRBJ2-5, with D uncertain. The CDR3 spans 13 residues. The germline V gene encodes CDR1 SGHAT and CDR2 FQDESV (reference sequence). The CDR3 protein is CASSFGGKENQYF. The CDR3 nucleotides read TGTGCCAGCAGCTTTGGTGGGAAAGAGAACCAGTACTTC.

This clonotype was detected only a few times. The junction departs from germline at one end; a sequencing error may be responsible. The gene calls are TRBV12-3 or TRBV12-4 and TRBJ2-1; 7 nucleotides line up with TRBD2. The CDR3 spans 19 residues. CDR3 amino acids: CACSLGTGREATGNNEQFF. The CDR3 DNA reads TGTGCCTGCAGTTTAGGCACGGGTCGGGAGGCCACCGGGAACAATGAGCAGTTCTTC.

There are many counts of this clonotype. This chain links TRBV5-1 with TRBJ2-5; 9 nucleotides align to TRBD2. This CDR3 has 14 amino acids. J gave up 1 base and V 7 bases, and 5 bases lay outside the gene matches. Looked up from germline, CDR1 is SGHRS and CDR2 is YFSETQ. The CDR3 reads CASRAGGSQETQYF. In nucleotides, the CDR3 is TGCGCCAGCCGAGCGGGAGGAAGCCAAGAGACCCAGTACTTC.

V gene TRBV6-1 combines with J gene TRBJ2-3; the match to TRBD1 covers 8 bases. The ends lost 6 bases at V and 4 bases at J; junction bases unmatched: 3. CDR1 and CDR2 (germline): MNHNS, SASEGT. The CDR3 is made up of 13 amino acids. Here the CDR3 reads CASSRQGSDTQYF. The DNA of the CDR3 is TGTGCCAGCAGCCGACAGGGGTCAGATACGCAGTATTTT.

This clonotype was observed a few times. The V gene is TRBV5-6, the J gene TRBJ2-5; TRBD1 might be the D (5 bases). Trimming shortened V by 4 bases and J by 8 bases, and 18 bases separated the two germline ends. The CDR3 runs 14 residues. The germline gives CDR1 SGHDT, CDR2 YYEEEE. For the CDR3, the DNA is TGTGCCAGCAGCACGACAGTACGGGTGTTAACCCAGTACTTC. This translates into CASSTTVRVLTQYF. Full variable domain (remainder filled in from reference TRBV5-6 and TRBJ2-5): DAGVTQSPTHLIKTRGQQVTLRCSPKSGHDTVSWYQQALGQGPQFIFQYYEEEERQRGNFPDRFSGHQFPNYSSELNVNALLLGDSALYLCASSTTVRVLTQYFGPGTRLLVL.